The sequence of this TCR beta chain was determined in a study of blood T cell repertoires in COVID-19. About the study: Nucleic acid was either cDNA or gDNA, and it came from T cells, B-cell-depleted T cells, or PBMCs.

In the original analysis: Amplification with reference gene primers provided the estimates of nucleated cell counts. TCRdb's copy holds only in-frame clones and misses some; the assay was immunoSEQ multiplex PCR. That table supplies the V and J calls and clone size; D and trimming were determined from the DNA. The profile shows around 160,000 clones, less than 90% of them singletons. The germline V gene has CDR1 MNHEY and CDR2 SMNVEV (reference sequence). CDR3 length: 14 residues. Deletions cut 5 bases from V and 5 bases from J, with 15 bases between. The source is a human donor in a cohort sampled during active COVID-19. The sample taken for sequencing was peripheral blood. The J gene is TRBJ1-1, the V gene TRBV27; tentative D call: TRBD1 (5 bases). The CDR3 here is CASSPDTLGTEAFF. Here the CDR3 DNA reads TGTGCCAGCAGTCCGGACACCCTGGGGACTGAAGCTTTCTTT.